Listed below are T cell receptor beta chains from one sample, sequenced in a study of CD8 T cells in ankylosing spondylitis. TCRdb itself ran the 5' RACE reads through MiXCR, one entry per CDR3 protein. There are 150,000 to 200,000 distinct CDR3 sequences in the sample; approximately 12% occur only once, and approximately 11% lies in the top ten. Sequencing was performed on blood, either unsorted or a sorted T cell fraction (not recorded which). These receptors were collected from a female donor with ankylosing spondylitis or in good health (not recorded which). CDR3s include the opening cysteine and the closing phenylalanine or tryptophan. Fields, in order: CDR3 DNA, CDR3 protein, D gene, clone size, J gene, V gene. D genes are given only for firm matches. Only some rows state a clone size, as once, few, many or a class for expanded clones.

CDR3nt: TGCAGTGCTAGTTCTGAAGGGCGACTAGAGACCCAGTACTTC
CDR3aa: CSASSEGRLETQYF
d_gene: -
abundance: once
j_gene: TRBJ2-5
v_gene: TRBV20-1

CDR3nt: TGTGCCAGCAGCTTTGACGGCCCCGGGGAGCTGTTTTTT
CDR3aa: CASSFDGPGELFF
d_gene: -
abundance: many
j_gene: TRBJ2-2
v_gene: TRBV5-4

CDR3nt: TGTGCCAGCAGTCCAACCGGGACAGGGCGCCCATTCTCCCAAGAGACCCAGTACTTC
CDR3aa: CASSPTGTGRPFSQETQYF
d_gene: TRBD1
abundance: many
j_gene: TRBJ2-5
v_gene: TRBV11-2

CDR3nt: TGTGCCAGCAGCCTTCTAAGCGAGGGGGCCAACGTCCTGACTTTC
CDR3aa: CASSLLSEGANVLTF
d_gene: -
abundance: -
j_gene: TRBJ2-6
v_gene: TRBV3-1

CDR3nt: TGTGCCAGCAGTGGCATCCGGGGCGTAGATACGCAGTATTTT
CDR3aa: CASSGIRGVDTQYF
d_gene: -
abundance: many
j_gene: TRBJ2-3
v_gene: TRBV6-1

CDR3nt: TGTGCCAGCAGCCCGGGGACTAGCGGGAGGCATTACGAGCAGTACTTC
CDR3aa: CASSPGTSGRHYEQYF
d_gene: TRBD2
abundance: many
j_gene: TRBJ2-7
v_gene: TRBV3-1

CDR3nt: TGTGCCAGCAGGGATGACAGGGGTAATGAGCAGTTCTTC
CDR3aa: CASRDDRGNEQFF
d_gene: TRBD1
abundance: many
j_gene: TRBJ2-1
v_gene: TRBV3-1

CDR3nt: TGTGCCAGCAGCCACCGGACAGGCCCCCCCGAGTATGAGCAGTTCTTC
CDR3aa: CASSHRTGPPEYEQFF
d_gene: TRBD1
abundance: many
j_gene: TRBJ2-1
v_gene: TRBV11-2

CDR3nt: TGCAGCGTTGGGACGGCCTACGAGCAGTACTTC
CDR3aa: CSVGTAYEQYF
d_gene: -
abundance: many
j_gene: TRBJ2-7
v_gene: TRBV29-1

CDR3nt: TGTGCCAGCAGCCACCGCGGGCCCCACGAGCAGTACTTC
CDR3aa: CASSHRGPHEQYF
d_gene: -
abundance: many
j_gene: TRBJ2-7
v_gene: TRBV28

CDR3nt: TGTGCCAGCAGTTACTTTGCGGGAGGGAACAATGAGCAGTTCTTC
CDR3aa: CASSYFAGGNNEQFF
d_gene: TRBD2
abundance: many
j_gene: TRBJ2-1
v_gene: TRBV6-5

CDR3nt: TGTGCCAGCAGCGAAGGGGGCACAGATACGCAGTATTTT
CDR3aa: CASSEGGTDTQYF
d_gene: -
abundance: many
j_gene: TRBJ2-3
v_gene: TRBV6-4

CDR3nt: TGTGCCAGCAGCCCCGGACGGGAGGATTATGGGCAGTACTTC
CDR3aa: CASSPGREDYGQYF
d_gene: TRBD2
abundance: -
j_gene: TRBJ2-7
v_gene: TRBV11-1

CDR3nt: TGCGCCAGCAGCCAAGATCTAGGGGCCACGAACACCGGGGAGCTGTTTTTT
CDR3aa: CASSQDLGATNTGELFF
d_gene: -
abundance: many
j_gene: TRBJ2-2
v_gene: TRBV4-3

CDR3nt: TGTGCCAGCCGCCGGGACGGTAACTATGGCTACACCTTC
CDR3aa: CASRRDGNYGYTF
d_gene: -
abundance: many
j_gene: TRBJ1-2
v_gene: TRBV6-1

CDR3nt: TGCGCCAGCAGCGTAGGACAGAACAATGAGCAGTTCTTC
CDR3aa: CASSVGQNNEQFF
d_gene: -
abundance: many
j_gene: TRBJ2-1
v_gene: TRBV5-1

CDR3nt: TGTGCCAGCAGTCAGGGGACTCAGGGTACGCAGTATTTT
CDR3aa: CASSQGTQGTQYF
d_gene: -
abundance: many
j_gene: TRBJ2-3
v_gene: TRBV6-1